One and the same sample provided the 24 T cell receptor beta chains below, sequenced in a study of human T cells and chemical hapten exposure. This sample's time point: patch test 2, 6 weeks after DPC sensitization. The treatment was: therapeutic diphenylcyclopropenone sensitization with weekly scalp DPC. TCRdb independently ran MiXCR on the RACE reads; one entry per CDR3 protein. In the table there are some 57,000 distinct CDR3 sequences, around 10% of which are singletons. Sequenced material: whole blood, taken in connection with sensitization to the hapten diphenylcyclopropenone (DPC). The receptors were sampled from a woman aged 45-65 years with alopecia areata. Some clones in this sample may be carry-over from other donors' samples.

This clonotype was counted between two and nine times. The gene calls are TRBV7-9 and TRBJ2-3; D ambiguous. The CDR3 is 15 amino acids. Germline V gene lookup returns CDR1 SEHNR and CDR2 FQNEAQ (reference sequence). Deletions cut 2 bases from V and 0 bases from J, with 9 bases between. The CDR3 coding sequence is TGTGCCAGCAGCTTACGGGCCTCTAGCACAGATACGCAGTATTTT. It translates to CASSLRASSTDTQYF.

The chain links TRBV12-3 or TRBV12-4 to TRBJ2-1; D is possibly TRBD2 (5 bases). Trimming left V 6 bases short and J 2 bases short, with 8 bases between. The CDR3 totals 13 residues. The CDR3 is CASSGGPYNEQFF. The CDR3 nucleotides are TGTGCCAGCAGCGGCGGGCCCTACAATGAGCAGTTCTTC.

This clonotype was recorded at least ten times. V usage is TRBV7-2 and J usage is TRBJ2-1, with D perhaps TRBD2 (5 bases). Trimming cost V 2 bases and J 15 bases, with 20 bases left between them. CDR3 length: 14 residues. From germline, CDR1 is SGHTA and CDR2 FQGNSA. The CDR3 nucleotides are TGTGCCAGCAGCTTATTGCCCGTTAACACGGACTGGTTCTTC. This codes for CASSLLPVNTDWFF.

There are a few counts of this clonotype. The rearrangement joins TRBV5-4 to TRBJ2-5; D is possibly TRBD1 or TRBD2 (5 bases each). V lost 2 bases and J lost 1, with 9 bases in between. The germline CDR1 and CDR2 sequences are SGHNT and YYREEE (reference sequence). This CDR3 spans 14 amino acids. The CDR3: CASSLPGPQETQYF. As DNA, the CDR3 is TGTGCCAGCAGCTTACCGGGACCCCAAGAGACCCAGTACTTC.

The genes are TRBV24-1 and TRBJ2-5, with TRBD2 as a possible D gene (5 bases). Trimming took off 3 bases at V and 2 bases at J, with 18 bases between the two ends. The CDR3 has 17 amino acids. The V gene's germline CDR1 is KGHDR and CDR2 SFDVKD. Here the CDR3 DNA reads TGTGCCACCAGTGATCCGCGTGCGGGTGTTCTTCAAGAGACCCAGTACTTC. Amino acids: CATSDPRAGVLQETQYF.

The sample holds a few counts of this clonotype. The chain has TRBV14 and TRBJ2-1; the match to TRBD2 covers 10 bases. The germline V gene encodes CDR1 SGHDN and CDR2 FVKESK. The CDR3 runs to 17 residues. The junction had 11 bases not matched to a gene; V was cut back by 0 bases and J by 9 bases. CDR3 amino acids: CASSQERASGGPVEQFF. In DNA, the CDR3 is TGTGCCAGCAGCCAAGAACGAGCTAGCGGGGGCCCAGTTGAGCAGTTCTTC.

The chain recombines TRBV12-3 or TRBV12-4 with TRBJ2-7; 8 positions agree with TRBD1. J gave up 3 bases and V 7 bases, and 8 bases lay outside the gene matches. The CDR3 loop spans 14 amino acids. CDR3 coding DNA: TGTGCCAGCACCATGGGCGGACAGGGCTACGAGCAGTACTTC. It specifies CASTMGGQGYEQYF.

With respect to this clonotype: A read error may explain this, as a much larger clone is one base away. The rearrangement links TRBV5-5 to TRBJ1-1; no firm D call. The CDR3 runs to 11 residues. V lost 0 bases and J lost 10, with 7 bases in between. CDR1 is SGHKS, CDR2 YYEKEE, per germline (reference sequence). Here the CDR3 reads CASSLGGRAFF. The CDR3 DNA follows: TGTGCCAGCAGCTTGGGCGGGAGAGCTTTCTTT.

The CDR3 region is CASSIDRGWYTGELFF. CDR3 coding DNA: TGCGCCAGCAGCATCGACAGGGGGTGGTACACCGGGGAGCTGTTTTTT. V gene TRBV5-1 combines with J gene TRBJ2-2, with TRBD1 matching 9 bases. This CDR3 is 16 amino acids long. The germline CDR1 and CDR2 sequences are SGHRS and YFSETQ. The trim removed 4 bases at V and 3 bases at J, leaving 7 bases unmatched.

This clonotype was recorded at least ten times. This chain joins TRBV7-9 and TRBJ1-2; the D is unclear. Germline CDR1 and CDR2: SEHNR and FQNEAQ (reference sequence). V lost 1 base and J 8 bases, leaving 14 bases between the germline ends. There are 14 residues in the CDR3. CDR3 loop: CASSLVTGTTGYTF. CDR3 DNA: TGTGCCAGCAGCTTAGTAACCGGAACGACAGGCTACACCTTC.

In this sample, this clonotype turned up a few times. CDR3 nucleotides: TGTGCCAGCTCACCAAACGGACCCAGGGGTAGTCAGCCCCAGCATTTT. As protein: CASSPNGPRGSQPQHF. V gene TRBV18 combines with J gene TRBJ1-5, with D perhaps TRBD1 (6 bases). Trimming took off 2 bases at V and 6 bases at J, with 17 bases between the two ends. The CDR3 has 16 amino acids. Germline-derived CDR1 and CDR2 are KGHSH and LQKENI.

This clonotype was recorded many times. The chain has TRBV6-4 and TRBJ1-2; D is undetermined. V shed 4 bases and J shed 1 base, with 10 bases lying between them. This CDR3 has 14 residues. Germline lookup yields CDR1 MRHNA and CDR2 SNTAGT. The CDR3 DNA sequence: TGTGCCAGCAGTGGAACTTGGGTTAACTATGGCTACACCTTC. Translating gives CASSGTWVNYGYTF.

The table lists this clonotype with many counts. The V gene is TRBV5-1, the J gene TRBJ2-5, with D perhaps matching TRBD1 or TRBD2 (5 bases each). V lost 4 bases and J 5 bases, leaving 9 bases between the germline ends. The CDR3 is 12 amino acids. From germline, CDR1 is SGHRS and CDR2 YFSETQ. CDR3 in amino acids: CASSPEGETQYF. CDR3 coding DNA: TGCGCCAGCAGCCCCGAGGGGGAGACCCAGTACTTC.

The CDR3 reads CASSLGQRRTEAFF. CDR3 DNA sequence: TGTGCCAGCTCACTGGGACAGCGTAGGACTGAAGCTTTCTTT. The J gene is TRBJ1-1, the V gene TRBV18, with 7 nucleotides matching TRBD1. The CDR3 is 14 residues long. The V segment lost 4 bases and the J segment 5 bases; nucleotides outside the gene matches: 7. Germline CDR1 is KGHSH and CDR2 is LQKENI.

The chain joins TRBV29-1 to TRBJ2-5, with D uncertain. With 0 bases removed from V and 5 bases from J, the gap between germline ends came to 7 bases. Germline V gene data show CDR1 as SQVTM and CDR2 as ANQGSEA. This CDR3 is 12 amino acids long. The CDR3 nucleotides are TGCAGCGTTGAAGAGTTAGGTGAGACCCAGTACTTC. This sequence encodes CSVEELGETQYF.

The rearrangement uses TRBV7-9 and TRBJ2-1; D is possibly TRBD2 (5 bases). Trimming cost V 1 base and J 12 bases, with 10 bases left between them. CDR3 length equals 12 residues. The V gene's germline CDR1 is SEHNR and CDR2 FQNEAQ (reference sequence). The CDR3 protein is CASSLDRRGQFF. CDR3 DNA sequence: TGTGCCAGCAGCTTAGATCGACGGGGGCAGTTCTTC.

The chain couples TRBV29-1 to TRBJ1-1; a possible D gene is TRBD1 (6 bases). The V and J ends lost 4 bases and 3 bases respectively, with 12 bases between them. The CDR3 extends over 13 amino acids. Germline-derived CDR1 and CDR2 are SQVTM and ANQGSEA. CDR3 in amino acids: CSVGLGGHTEAFF. The DNA of the CDR3 is TGCAGCGTTGGATTAGGGGGACACACTGAAGCTTTCTTT.

This clonotype was counted only a few times. V is TRBV29-1 and J is TRBJ2-1, with 9 bases lining up with TRBD2. Germline V gene sequence: CDR1 SQVTM, CDR2 ANQGSEA. The CDR3 loop spans 15 amino acids. The J segment lost 1 base and the V segment lost 6 bases, leaving 7 bases of the junction unmatched. This CDR3 is CSVPLAGMSYNEQFF. The CDR3 DNA follows: TGCAGCGTACCCCTAGCGGGGATGTCCTACAATGAGCAGTTCTTC.

This clonotype was observed a few times. The V call is TRBV6-2 or TRBV6-3, the J call TRBJ2-2, with TRBD1 identical over 8 bases. Germline lookup yields CDR1 MNHEY and CDR2 SVGEGT. This CDR3 contains 14 residues. V shed 8 bases, J shed 5 bases, and the junction held 7 bases outside the gene matches. The CDR3 reads CASYPGGATGELFF. The CDR3 coding sequence is TGTGCCAGCTACCCAGGGGGCGCGACCGGGGAGCTGTTTTTT.

There are many counts of this clonotype. The V and J genes are TRBV4-3 and TRBJ2-1; tentatively, D is TRBD1 (7 bases). The CDR3 length is 16 residues. V was trimmed by 3 bases and J by 4 bases, leaving 16 bases between them. Per germline, CDR1 LGHNA and CDR2 YSLEER. The CDR3 sequence: CASSQGPGGRYNEQFF. The CDR3 nucleotides read TGCGCCAGCAGCCAGGGCCCAGGGGGGAGGTACAATGAGCAGTTCTTC.

This clonotype occurred many times. The chain uses TRBV10-2 and TRBJ2-3; D could derive from TRBD1 or TRBD2 (5 bases each). V was clipped by 6 bases and J by 2 bases, with 12 bases between them. Germline lookup yields CDR1 WSHSY and CDR2 SAAADI. This CDR3 is 14 amino acids long. CDR3 nucleotides: TGCGCCAGCAGGAGGGGTTCGGACACAGATACGCAGTATTTT. This translates into CASRRGSDTDTQYF.

This clonotype came up many times. This sequence joins TRBV20-1 and TRBJ1-5; D is ambiguous. Trimming took off 6 bases at V and 0 bases at J, with 12 bases between the two ends. Germline CDR1 and CDR2: DFQATT and SNEGSKA (reference sequence). The CDR3 runs 14 residues. CDR3 region: CSARSFDSNQPQHF. In DNA, the CDR3 is TGCAGTGCCAGATCCTTTGATAGCAATCAGCCCCAGCATTTT.

This clonotype was picked up many times. V is TRBV29-1 and J is TRBJ2-6; D gene ambiguous. Trimming pared 6 bases from V and 1 base from J, leaving 7 bases between. CDR3 length equals 13 residues. CDR1 and CDR2 (germline): SQVTM, ANQGSEA. CDR3 in amino acids: CSVARSGANVLTF. CDR3 in DNA: TGCAGCGTGGCCAGGTCTGGGGCCAACGTCCTGACTTTC. The whole variable domain, filled in from reference TRBV29-1 and TRBJ2-6, reads SAVISQKPSRDICQRGTSLTIQCQVDSQVTMMFWYRQQPGQSLTLIATANQGSEATYESGFVIDKFPISRPNLTFSTLTVSNMSPEDSSIYLCSVARSGANVLTFGAGSRLTVL.

This clonotype was found many times. The chain combines TRBV11-2 with TRBJ2-6; D unresolved. The germline V gene has CDR1 SGHAT and CDR2 FQNNGV. The CDR3 runs to 17 residues. Deletions cut 1 base from V and 0 bases from J, with 10 bases between. CDR3 region: CASSLGVRNSGANVLTF. The CDR3 bases are TGTGCCAGCAGCTTAGGGGTCAGAAACTCTGGGGCCAACGTCCTGACTTTC. The full variable domain, with the rest looked up from reference TRBV11-2 and TRBJ2-6, is EAGVAQSPRYKIIEKRQSVAFWCNPISGHATLYWYQQILGQGPKLLIQFQNNGVVDDSQLPKDRFSAERLKGVDSTLKIQPAKLEDSAVYLCASSLGVRNSGANVLTFGAGSRLTVL.